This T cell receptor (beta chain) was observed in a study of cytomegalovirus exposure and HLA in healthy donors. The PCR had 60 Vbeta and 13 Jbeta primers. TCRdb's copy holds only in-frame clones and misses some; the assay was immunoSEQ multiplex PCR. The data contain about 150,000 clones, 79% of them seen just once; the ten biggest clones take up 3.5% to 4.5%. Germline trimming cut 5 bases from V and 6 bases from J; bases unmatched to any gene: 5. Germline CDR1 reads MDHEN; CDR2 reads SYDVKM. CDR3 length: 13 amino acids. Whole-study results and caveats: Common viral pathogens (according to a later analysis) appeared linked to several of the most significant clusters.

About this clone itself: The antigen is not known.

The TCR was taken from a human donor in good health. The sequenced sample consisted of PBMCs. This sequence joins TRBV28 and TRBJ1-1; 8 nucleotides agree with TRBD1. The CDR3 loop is CASSTGQGPEAFF. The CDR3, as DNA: TGTGCCAGCAGTACAGGACAGGGCCCTGAAGCTTTCTTT.